This entry is about one T cell receptor beta chain. Its antigen remains unidentified. The source of the sample is a study of beta chain features in type 1 diabetes. Regarding the study as a whole: Type 1 diabetes patients had moderately but significantly shorter TCRB CDR3s in all four CD4+ subsets.

cDNA synthesis used the whole RNA isolate, giving expressed TCRB sequences. Assay: immunoSEQ multiplex PCR; the TCRdb copy retains only in-frame clones and omits some. The sample gives almost 350,000 clones, around 19% of which show up once; 0.035% to 0.05% is in the top ten. By way of CD45RO/CCR7/CD25/CD127/CD95/CD27, the CD4+ regulatory, stem cell-like memory, central memory and naive cells were sorted. Purity above 95% was achieved in all sorted populations. V dropped 0 bases and J dropped 13; count of bases not matched to a gene: 15. CDR3 size: 16 residues. CDR1 is SGHNT and CDR2 is YENEEA in the germline V gene.

V gene TRBV11-3 combines with J gene TRBJ2-1; 7 nucleotides agree with TRBD2. Sequences were obtained from naive CD4+ T cells from blood. The sequence was collected from a woman in her late teens or twenties in good health. The CDR3 DNA reads as TGTGCCAGCAGCTTAGAAGGTGGGAGGGCAAGGTCCGCTCAGTTCTTC. This encodes CASSLEGGRARSAQFF.